The 20 T cell receptor beta chains below all came from one sample that was sequenced in a study of monozygotic twins with inflammatory bowel disease. TCRdb reanalyzed the 5' RACE reads, giving one entry per CDR3 protein sequence and no DNA. Recorded for this sample: about 300,000 distinct CDR3 sequences. The sequenced sample was blood. The receptors were gathered from a human donor with ulcerative colitis or Crohn's disease, or a healthy co-twin of an affected twin (not recorded which).

The rearrangement uses TRBV7-2 and TRBJ2-5; TCRdb outputs TRBD1, but without DNA this stays unchecked. Germline V gene data show CDR1 as SGHTA and CDR2 as FQGNSA. The CDR3 contains 14 residues. CDR3 sequence: CASSGYRGGETQYF.

This chain joins TRBV7-3 and TRBJ2-3; the TCRdb D gene call, TRBD1, has no DNA to confirm it. Germline CDR1 SGHTA, CDR2 FQGTGA. This CDR3 has 14 residues. CDR3 loop: CASSTNRGTDTQYF.

The chain links TRBV12-3 or TRBV12-4 to TRBJ2-3. The CDR3 is 12 residues long. The CDR3 is CASSFFRDTQYF.

The chain carries TRBV28 and TRBJ2-7; TCRdb lists TRBD1, though no DNA is available to test this call. CDR3 length equals 11 residues. Germline CDR1 MDHEN, CDR2 SYDVKM. CDR3 amino acids: CASSAGGNPYF. The variable domain in full, with the rest retrieved from reference TRBV28 and TRBJ2-7, is DVKVTQSSRYLVKRTGEKVFLECVQDMDHENMFWYRQDPGLGLRLIYFSYDVKMKEKGDIPEGYSVSREKKERFSLILESASTNQTSMYLCASSAGGNPYFGPGTRLTVT.

The chain's CDR3 is CASSLVGTTYNEQFF. The rearrangement links TRBV5-1 to TRBJ2-1. The CDR3 has 15 amino acids. Looked up from germline, CDR1 is SGHRS and CDR2 is YFSETQ.

This chain links TRBV15 with TRBJ1-5. The germline V gene has CDR1 LNHNV and CDR2 YYDKDF (reference sequence). The CDR3 length is 15 residues. This CDR3 is CATSRVRMLYQPQHF.

This chain connects TRBV29-1 to TRBJ1-1; the D call from TCRdb, TRBD1, cannot be confirmed without DNA. In germline, CDR1 is SQVTM, CDR2 ANQGSEA. This CDR3 is built from 14 residues. CDR3 sequence reads: CSVVLEGANTEAFF.

The chain couples TRBV29-1 to TRBJ1-3. Germline CDR1 is SQVTM and CDR2 is ANQGSEA. This CDR3 is 13 amino acids long. The CDR3 sequence: CSVDRVSGNTIYF.

The V and J genes are TRBV29-1 and TRBJ2-7; checking the TCRdb D call of TRBD2 is not possible without DNA. The CDR3 loop spans 16 amino acids. The germline CDR1 and CDR2 sequences are SQVTM and ANQGSEA. The CDR3 loop is CSVEERQGFYFYEQYF.

The J gene is TRBJ1-2, the V gene TRBV12-3 or TRBV12-4; without DNA, the TCRdb call of TRBD1 cannot be checked. This CDR3 region has 13 residues. The CDR3 reads CASSWTGSNGYTF.

This sequence joins TRBV18 and TRBJ2-3; absent DNA, TCRdb's TRBD2 call cannot be checked. The CDR3 loop spans 16 amino acids. Looked up from germline, CDR1 is KGHSH and CDR2 is LQKENI. The CDR3 here is CASSPLSSGSTDTQYF.

This chain connects TRBV7-2 to TRBJ2-1; there is no DNA to check the TCRdb D call of TRBD1. There are 15 residues in the CDR3. CDR1 is SGHTA, CDR2 FQGNSA, per germline. This chain's CDR3 is CASSLAMAGPNEQFF.

CDR3 residues: CASKRRGLAARETQYF. The rearrangement links TRBV2 to TRBJ2-5; TCRdb indicates TRBD2, and absent DNA this call remains unverified. This CDR3 comprises 16 residues. Looked up from germline, CDR1 is SNHLY and CDR2 is FYNNEI.

The V gene is TRBV20-1, the J gene TRBJ2-7; no DNA is available, so the TRBD1 call from TCRdb remains unchecked. From germline, CDR1 is DFQATT and CDR2 SNEGSKA (reference sequence). The CDR3 consists of 14 residues. This chain's CDR3 is CSARDYSPPYEQYF.

The genes are TRBV3-1 and TRBJ2-3. Looked up from germline, CDR1 is LGHDT and CDR2 is YNNKEL (reference sequence). The CDR3 totals 12 residues. CDR3 amino acids: CASSQVLDTQYF.

CDR3 sequence reads: CASSFSGGITYEQYF. The chain has TRBV7-2 and TRBJ2-7; the TRBD1 assignment by TCRdb is unverifiable without DNA. CDR3 length: 15 residues. Per the germline V gene, CDR1 is SGHTA and CDR2 is FQGNSA.

The chain links TRBV6-2 or TRBV6-3 to TRBJ1-2. Looked up from germline, CDR1 is MNHEY and CDR2 is SVGEGT. The CDR3 consists of 13 residues. The chain's CDR3 is CASSPKNTLGYTF.

This chain uses TRBV14 with TRBJ2-2; checking the TCRdb D call of TRBD2 is not possible without DNA. Germline V CDR1 and CDR2: SGHDN, FVKESK. The CDR3 is 16 amino acids. CDR3 residues: CASSPLAGVATGELFF.

This chain connects TRBV12-3 or TRBV12-4 to TRBJ2-1; TCRdb's D gene call, TRBD2, goes unchecked for lack of DNA. This CDR3 region has 16 residues. The CDR3 here is CASSQKTPSGGNEQFF.

J is TRBJ1-2 and V is TRBV5-1; the D call of TRBD1 rests on TCRdb alone, since no DNA is present to check it. The CDR3 loop spans 13 amino acids. Looked up from germline, CDR1 is SGHRS and CDR2 is YFSETQ. This chain's CDR3 is CASSGTVFYGYTF.